This record covers a single T cell receptor (beta chain). Its antigen is as yet unknown. This sample was taken from a study of vaccination effects on CD4 cells after COVID-19. Findings and caveats of the study: Clones that were induced by infection or by vaccine showed marked contraction late after vaccination.

CDR3 size: 15 residues. Germline assignment: CDR1 SNHLY and CDR2 FYNNEI. V lost 6 bases, J lost 15 bases, and 27 bases lay in between. TCRdb keeps only in-frame clones here, not all; method: immunoSEQ multiplex PCR. The top ten hold roughly a sixth of the sample, which has around 30,000 clones, approximately 70% seen once. Ahead of sequencing, the ViraFEST assay grew antigen-specific CD4+ T cells using viral peptide pools. Culturing for roughly 9 days preceded CD4+ T cell isolation. PCR-confirmed SARS-CoV-2 infection occurred in the person between March and December 2020. PBMC were cultured at around 2 million per well with 10 IU/ml IL-2 and 10 ug/ml peptides.

The chain uses TRBV2 and TRBJ2-1; D is possibly TRBD1 (8 bases). The receptor's source is a human donor who had a prior SARS-CoV-2 infection. This sample comprised CD4+ T cells from PBMCs cultured with SARS-CoV-2 spike peptides, obtained before COVID-19 vaccination. The CDR3 DNA reads as TGTGCCAGCAGGGCACAAACAGGGGGGGGTACGAACTGGTTCTTC. Protein: CASRAQTGGGTNWFF.